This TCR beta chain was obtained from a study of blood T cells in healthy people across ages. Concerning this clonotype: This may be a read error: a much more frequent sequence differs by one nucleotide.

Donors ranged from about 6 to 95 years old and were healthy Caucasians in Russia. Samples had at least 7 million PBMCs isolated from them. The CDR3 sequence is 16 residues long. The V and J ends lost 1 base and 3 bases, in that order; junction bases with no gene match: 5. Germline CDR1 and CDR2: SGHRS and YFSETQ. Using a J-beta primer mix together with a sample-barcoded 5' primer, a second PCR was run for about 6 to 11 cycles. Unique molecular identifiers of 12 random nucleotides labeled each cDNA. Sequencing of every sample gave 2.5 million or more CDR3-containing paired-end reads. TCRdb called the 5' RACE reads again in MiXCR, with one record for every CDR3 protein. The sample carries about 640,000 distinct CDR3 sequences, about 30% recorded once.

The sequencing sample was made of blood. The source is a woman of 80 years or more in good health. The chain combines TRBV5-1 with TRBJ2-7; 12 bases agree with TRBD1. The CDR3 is CASSLPGQGAYYEQYF. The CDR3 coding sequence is TGCGCCAGCAGCTTGCCGGGACAGGGGGCATACTACGAGCAGTACTTC.